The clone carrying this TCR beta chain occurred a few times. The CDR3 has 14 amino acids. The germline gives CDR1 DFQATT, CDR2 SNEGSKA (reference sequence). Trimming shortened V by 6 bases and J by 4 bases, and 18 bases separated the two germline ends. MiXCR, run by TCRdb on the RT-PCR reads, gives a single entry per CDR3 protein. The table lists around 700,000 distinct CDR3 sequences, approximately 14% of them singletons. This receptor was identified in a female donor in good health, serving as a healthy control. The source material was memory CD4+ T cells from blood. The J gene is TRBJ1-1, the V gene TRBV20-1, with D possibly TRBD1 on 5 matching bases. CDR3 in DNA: TGCAGTGCCCAAGATCGAGGGGTGAGCACTGAAGCTTTCTTT. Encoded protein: CSAQDRGVSTEAFF.